This T cell receptor beta chain was captured in a study of blood T cells in healthy people across ages. This clonotype was counted only a few times. Its specificity is unknown. A second PCR of roughly 6 to 12 cycles used a sample-barcoded 5' primer and a J-beta primer mix. Unique molecular identifiers of 12 random nucleotides labeled each cDNA. TCRdb re-called the 5' RACE reads through MiXCR, storing one row per CDR3 protein. The repertoire holds about 580,000 distinct CDR3 sequences, with 45% to 55% as singletons. Study-wide results and limits: PBMC samples, being unsorted, prevented any conclusive comparison of naive and antigen-experienced cells. With donor CMV status unknown, expanded clonotype changes were possibly confounded. Estimated diversity, derived from one million T cells, was regarded as an underestimate.

The material sequenced was blood. The receptor comes from a man at least 80 years old in good health.

The CDR3, as DNA: TGCAGTGCTAGTGCCAATGAGGACACCGTGAGAGAGCAGTACTTC. Residues: CSASANEDTVREQYF. The V and J genes are TRBV20-1 and TRBJ2-4; TRBD1 is a possible D gene (5 bases). Trimming left V 3 bases short and J 13 bases short, with 25 bases between. This CDR3 is built from 15 residues. CDR1 is DFQATT, CDR2 SNEGSKA, per germline (reference sequence).